These 21 T cell receptor beta chains share one sample of origin, sequenced in a study of shared clonotypes between healthy human individuals. Data came from immunoSEQ multiplex PCR; TCRdb stores just in-frame clones and leaves some out. The table has 600,000 to 750,000 clones, 90% seen once. The sample was memory CD8+ T cells from PBMCs. Subset: CD45RO+ cells pooled with CCR7-negative TemRA cells. The source of these receptors is a man between 18 and 29 years old in good health. Some clones in this sample may be carry-over from other donors' samples.

The chain couples TRBV28 to TRBJ1-4; D is unresolved. V lost 3 bases and J lost 5, with 7 bases in between. The germline V gene encodes CDR1 MDHEN and CDR2 SYDVKM. CDR3 length: 13 amino acids. CDR3 loop: CASSFHINEKLFF. CDR3 DNA: TGTGCCAGCAGTTTTCACATAAATGAAAAACTGTTTTTT.

This clone occurred once. V usage is TRBV10-2 and J usage is TRBJ2-1; TRBD2 matches at 7 bases. V dropped 6 bases and J dropped 2; count of bases not matched to a gene: 13. The CDR3 covers 17 residues. CDR1 and CDR2 (germline): WSHSY, SAAADI. In DNA, the CDR3 is TGCGCCAGCAGCAACCTAACTAGCGCTTTAGCCTACAATGAGCAGTTCTTC. Translation: CASSNLTSALAYNEQFF.

CDR3 residues: CASSFRGAGYEQYF. CDR3 in DNA: TGTGCCAGCAGTTTTCGGGGGGCGGGCTACGAGCAGTACTTC. This chain uses TRBV28 with TRBJ2-7; perhaps TRBD2 as D (7 bases). V dropped 3 bases and J dropped 3 bases, with 12 bases sitting between them. The CDR3 length is 14 residues. CDR1 MDHEN and CDR2 SYDVKM come from the germline V gene.

The chain couples TRBV27 to TRBJ1-4; TRBD1 agrees at 7 bases. V lost 5 bases to trimming and J lost 6 bases; unmatched junction nucleotides: 6. The germline V gene encodes CDR1 MNHEY and CDR2 SMNVEV (reference sequence). The CDR3 covers 14 residues. CDR3: CASSPRGAHEKLFF. The CDR3 DNA follows: TGTGCCAGCAGTCCCAGGGGGGCCCATGAAAAACTGTTTTTT.

A word on this clone: Relative to the germline gene, one junction end is altered; a read error may explain this. V is TRBV28 and J is TRBJ2-2; TRBD2 agrees at 11 bases. The germline gives CDR1 MDHEN, CDR2 SYDVKM. The CDR3 totals 16 residues. The DNA of the CDR3 is TGTGCCACCTATCCCGGGACTAGCGGAGACACCGAGGAGCTGTTTTTT. Its translation is CATYPGTSGDTEELFF.

The chain combines TRBV10-3 with TRBJ1-1; 9 nucleotides line up with TRBD1. The CDR3 length is 15 residues. The germline V gene encodes CDR1 ENHRY and CDR2 SYGVKD. V shed 6 bases, J shed 0 bases, and the junction held 5 bases outside the gene matches. The CDR3 reads CAISTGQGLNTEAFF. DNA for the CDR3: TGTGCCATCAGCACCGGACAGGGGTTGAACACTGAAGCTTTCTTT.

The rearrangement joins TRBV27 to TRBJ1-1, with a tentative D call TRBD1 (5 bases). This CDR3 region has 13 residues. The germline V and J ends were trimmed by 9 bases and 10 bases, with 21 bases remaining between them. Germline V lookup: CDR1 MNHEY, CDR2 SMNVEV (reference sequence). CDR3 residues: CASFTGKGPGAFF. For the CDR3, the DNA is TGTGCCAGTTTTACAGGAAAGGGCCCTGGAGCTTTCTTT.

The chain joins TRBV29-1 to TRBJ2-1; D unresolved. Trimming cost V 6 bases and J 2 bases, with 11 bases left between them. CDR1 SQVTM and CDR2 ANQGSEA come from the germline V gene. CDR3 length: 13 amino acids. CDR3 residues: CSVALITYNEQFF. In DNA, the CDR3 is TGCAGCGTCGCTTTAATAACCTACAATGAGCAGTTCTTC.

V and J are TRBV20-1 and TRBJ1-2; D is ambiguous. Per germline, CDR1 DFQATT and CDR2 SNEGSKA (reference sequence). Trimming pared 6 bases from V and 8 bases from J, leaving 10 bases between. This CDR3 contains 10 residues. DNA of the CDR3: TGCAGTGCGCTAGCTGGCGGCTACACCTTC. Translated: CSALAGGYTF.

The chain joins TRBV28 to TRBJ2-3; 10 nucleotides agree with TRBD1. The junction had 11 bases not matched to a gene; V was cut back by 2 bases and J by 3 bases. The CDR3 contains 18 residues. Looked up from germline, CDR1 is MDHEN and CDR2 is SYDVKM. This chain's CDR3 is CASSLIPPGTGVTDTQYF. CDR3 DNA: TGTGCCAGCAGTTTAATTCCCCCCGGGACAGGGGTAACAGATACGCAGTATTTT.

The rearrangement joins TRBV7-7 to TRBJ2-5; 9 bases match TRBD2. CDR3 length: 16 residues. Germline V gene lookup returns CDR1 SSHAT and CDR2 FNYEAQ (reference sequence). With 5 bases clipped from V and 1 base from J, the junction kept 8 bases outside the gene matches. CDR3 residues: CASSPRLAELQETQYF. The CDR3 nucleotides are TGTGCCAGCAGCCCGAGACTAGCGGAACTCCAAGAGACCCAGTACTTC. The whole variable domain, remainder taken from reference TRBV7-7 and TRBJ2-5, is GAGVSQSPRYKVTKRGQDVTLRCDPISSHATLYWYQQALGQGPEFLTYFNYEAQPDKSGLPSDRFSAERPEGSISTLTIQRTEQRDSAMYRCASSPRLAELQETQYFGPGTRLLVL.

V and J are TRBV7-2 and TRBJ2-5; TRBD1 might be the D (5 bases). Germline CDR1 SGHTA, CDR2 FQGNSA. The CDR3 runs 16 residues. V was clipped by 2 bases and J by 5 bases, with 18 bases between them. CDR3 in amino acids: CASSLPGSGYGETQYF. The CDR3 DNA is TGTGCCAGCAGCTTACCAGGCTCAGGGTATGGTGAGACCCAGTACTTC.

This rearrangement joins TRBV6-5 to TRBJ1-3; no firm D call. The CDR3 is 15 residues long. V lost 0 bases, J lost 8 bases, and 14 bases lay in between. Germline CDR1 MNHEY, CDR2 SVGAGI. CDR3 protein: CASSYSISGWDTIYF. For the CDR3, the DNA is TGTGCCAGCAGTTACTCGATCTCCGGTTGGGACACCATATATTTT.

V is TRBV21-1 and J is TRBJ1-5; the table's D call of TRBD1 was not tested on the DNA. TRBV21-1 is a pseudogene locus. The CDR3 length is 15 residues. Here the CDR3 DNA reads TGTGCCAGCAGCAAAGATCGTCAGGGGAGTCAGCCCCAGCATTTT. Translated, it gives CASSKDRQGSQPQHF.

In the case of this clone: Within the sample, other DNA sequences also encode this same CDR3. V is TRBV12-5 and J is TRBJ1-2; perhaps TRBD1 as D (5 bases). V was pared by 1 base and J by 0 bases, with 6 bases between. This CDR3 comprises 14 residues. Germline V CDR1 and CDR2: LGHNT, FRNRAP. The CDR3 DNA follows: TGTGCTAGTGGTTTGGGGGGGTCTAACTATGGCTACACCTTC. It yields the protein CASGLGGSNYGYTF.

A word on this clone: Distinct nucleotide sequences in the sample also encode this CDR3. This rearrangement joins TRBV27 to TRBJ2-7; D not certain. The V and J ends lost 3 bases and 2 bases respectively, with 8 bases between them. In germline, CDR1 is MNHEY, CDR2 SMNVEV (reference sequence). CDR3 length: 13 residues. The CDR3 DNA sequence: TGTGCCAGCAGTTTGGGCAGAGCCTACGAGCAGTACTTC. It specifies CASSLGRAYEQYF.

This clone has only a few counts. The genes are TRBV7-9 and TRBJ1-4; D is possibly TRBD1 (6 bases). V was clipped by 5 bases and J by 0 bases, with 22 bases between them. The CDR3 loop spans 19 amino acids. Germline values: CDR1 SEHNR, CDR2 FQNEAQ (reference sequence). CDR3 residues: CASSPPGAGILSTNEKLFF. The DNA of the CDR3 is TGTGCCAGCAGCCCTCCAGGGGCAGGGATTCTTTCAACTAATGAAAAACTGTTTTTT.

This clone appeared a single time. The chain combines TRBV28 with TRBJ1-1; D ambiguous. The V end lost 4 bases, the J end lost 5 bases, and 20 bases lay between the germline ends. The CDR3 is 16 residues long. Looked up from germline, CDR1 is MDHEN and CDR2 is SYDVKM. Written as DNA, the CDR3 is TGTGCCAGCAGTTCCGCGAAGGTTTCCGGGGAGACTGAAGCTTTCTTT. This sequence encodes CASSSAKVSGETEAFF.

This clone was seen a single time. The rearrangement links TRBV7-7 to TRBJ2-5; 12 nucleotides agree with TRBD2. The V segment lost 6 bases and the J segment 2 bases; nucleotides outside the gene matches: 13. CDR3 length: 18 residues. Per the germline V gene, CDR1 is SSHAT and CDR2 is FNYEAQ (reference sequence). CDR3: CASSPRLAGERGQETQYF. CDR3 in DNA: TGTGCCAGCAGTCCTAGACTAGCGGGAGAAAGAGGGCAAGAGACCCAGTACTTC.

In this sample, this clone turned up many times. The V call is TRBV11-2, the J call TRBJ2-5; D unclear. The V and J ends lost 1 base and 0 bases respectively, with 9 bases between them. From germline, CDR1 is SGHAT and CDR2 FQNNGV. This CDR3 region has 15 residues. CDR3 DNA: TGTGCCAGCAGCTTAGTAATCAGATACCAAGAGACCCAGTACTTC. Protein sequence: CASSLVIRYQETQYF.

The rearrangement uses TRBV30 and TRBJ2-7; tentative D call: TRBD1 (6 bases). The CDR3 totals 12 residues. Germline loops: CDR1 GTSNPN, CDR2 SVGIG (reference sequence). V was trimmed by 8 bases and J by 2 bases, leaving 13 bases between them. Here the CDR3 reads CAGGQSPYEQYF. CDR3 nucleotide sequence: TGTGCCGGCGGACAGTCTCCCTACGAGCAGTACTTC.